The clone carrying this TCR beta chain was seen a single time. These data are taken from a study of radiotherapy plus CTLA-4 blockade in lung cancer. In the study overall: Across the patients, objective responses occurred in less than 20%, and disease control in 30% to 35%.

Trimming at V came to 0 bases and at J to 6 bases, leaving 3 bases not matched to a gene. Germline CDR1 SSHAT, CDR2 FNYEAQ (reference sequence). The CDR3 runs to 15 residues. Patients in the study, people with chemo-refractory metastatic non-small-cell lung cancer, received focal radiation plus ipilimumab CTLA-4 blockade. Method: immunoSEQ multiplex PCR; TCRdb's copy keeps in-frame clones and lacks some. In the table there are around 100,000 clones, approximately 74% of which are singletons. The TCR was taken from a human donor with non-small cell lung cancer who had a partial response to radiotherapy plus ipilimumab. Some clones in this sample may be carry-over from other donors' samples. The chain carries TRBV7-7 and TRBJ2-2, with TRBD1 identical over 8 bases. This specimen consisted of peripheral blood, obtained from a patient treated with radiotherapy plus ipilimumab. The DNA of the CDR3 is TGTGCCAGCAGCTTAGCGCAGGGGGCCGCCGGGGAGCTGTTTTTT. The encoded protein is CASSLAQGAAGELFF.